This entry describes one TCR beta chain. The data were obtained in a study of T cell responses to AZD1222 COVID-19 vaccine. Unmatched junction bases numbered 0, after V lost 0 bases and J lost 5 bases. Looked up from germline, CDR1 is LNHDA and CDR2 is SQIVND (reference sequence). The CDR3 is 14 amino acids. Some clones are missing from TCRdb's copy, which holds only in-frame ones; the method was immunoSEQ multiplex PCR. The sample lists around 160,000 clones; more than 75% were seen once. The input for sequencing was peripheral blood, taken on day 0 of MenACWY control vaccination. The TCR sequence derives from an adult in good health. The chain employs TRBV19 and TRBJ1-5, with 8 nucleotides matching TRBD1. The CDR3: CASSIEDRDQPQHF. For the CDR3, the DNA is TGTGCCAGTAGTATAGAGGACAGGGATCAGCCCCAGCATTTT.